The rows below give T cell receptor beta chains drawn from one sample of a study of blood T cell repertoires in COVID-19. Sequenced by immunoSEQ multiplex PCR; TCRdb stores in-frame clones only, minus some. There are 150,000 to 200,000 clones in the sample; around 89% occur only once, and roughly 6% lies in the top ten. Sequenced material: peripheral blood. These receptors were obtained from a man in his forties with active or convalescent COVID-19. Both conserved end residues are part of each CDR3. Fields, in order: V gene, D gene, CDR3 protein. The D gene is left open where the match is weak.

V gene: TRBV4-3; D gene: TRBD1; CDR3 protein: CASSQATPGQSFEQYF
V gene: TRBV7-9; D gene: NA; CDR3 protein: CASSLVGGSGNTIYF
V gene: TRBV6-5; D gene: NA; CDR3 protein: CASKSTQGNTEAFF
V gene: TRBV2; D gene: TRBD1; CDR3 protein: CASTETGDTEAFF
V gene: TRBV5-6; D gene: NA; CDR3 protein: CASSSPGLPVRGYTF
V gene: TRBV3-1/TRBV3-2; D gene: NA; CDR3 protein: CASSQVQASYNSPLHF
V gene: TRBV2; D gene: NA; CDR3 protein: CASSESRLGEGNTIYF
V gene: TRBV20-1; D gene: NA; CDR3 protein: CSASSGTLDEKLFF
V gene: TRBV28; D gene: NA; CDR3 protein: CASSLRGMGGTGELFF
V gene: TRBV6-4; D gene: NA; CDR3 protein: CARGWGRPDGTALPNYGYTF
V gene: TRBV5-1; D gene: TRBD1; CDR3 protein: CASSFTGTGGTEAFF
V gene: TRBV28; D gene: TRBD1; CDR3 protein: CASRGQGDTEAFF
V gene: TRBV6-6; D gene: TRBD1; CDR3 protein: CASSWDRGTDTQYF